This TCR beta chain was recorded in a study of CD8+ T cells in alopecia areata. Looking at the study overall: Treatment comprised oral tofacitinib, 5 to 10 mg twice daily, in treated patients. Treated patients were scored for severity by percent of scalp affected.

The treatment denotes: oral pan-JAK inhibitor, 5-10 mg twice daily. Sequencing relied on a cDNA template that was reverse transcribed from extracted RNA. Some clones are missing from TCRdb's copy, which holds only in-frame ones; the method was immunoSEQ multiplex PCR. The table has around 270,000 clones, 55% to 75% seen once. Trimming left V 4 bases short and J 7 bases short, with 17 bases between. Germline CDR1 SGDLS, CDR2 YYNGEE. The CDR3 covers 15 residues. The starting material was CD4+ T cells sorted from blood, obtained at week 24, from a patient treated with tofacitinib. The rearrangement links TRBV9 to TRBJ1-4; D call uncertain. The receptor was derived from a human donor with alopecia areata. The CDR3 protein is CASSTHLGEVEKLFF. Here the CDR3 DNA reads TGTGCCAGCAGCACCCACTTGGGAGAGGTTGAAAAACTGTTTTTT.